Detailed here is one T cell receptor (beta chain). The count of this clone is one. What this receptor recognizes is not known. No base qualities exist here, and no much larger clone lies one base off it. The data were obtained in a study of T cell changes during pregnancy in multiple sclerosis (dated by TCRdb to between 2018 and 2020). With regard to the full study: The study examined how the T cell repertoire changed over the course of pregnancy in women with multiple sclerosis.

CDR1 is given as ENHRY and CDR2 as SYGVKD, both from the germline V gene. The CDR3 goes from the cysteine to the phenylalanine over 12 residues. Left in the record is the CDR3 DNA by itself, 36 bases read in frame from the first base. Between the V and J ends, shortened by 3 bases and 4 bases respectively, the junction contains 6 bases. Library construction relied on the immunoSEQ multiplex PCR assay. TCRdb stores this immuneACCESS table with in-frame sequences only. Part of the clones is absent; in the studies checked, under half of the shortfall reflects unresolved V genes, and no reason is known for the rest. The sample data list 70,000 or so clones, and approximately 91% of these were observed just once. The ten largest account for 1.4% of the sample.

The sequence was collected from a female donor with multiple sclerosis, enrolled in a pregnancy study. The chain is assembled from TRBV10-3 and TRBJ1-2, with no confidently assigned D gene. The material sequenced was peripheral blood, taken in the third trimester of pregnancy. The nucleotides read TGTGCCATCAGTGAAACTTTCTATGGCTACACCTTC. It is translated as CAISETFYGYTF.